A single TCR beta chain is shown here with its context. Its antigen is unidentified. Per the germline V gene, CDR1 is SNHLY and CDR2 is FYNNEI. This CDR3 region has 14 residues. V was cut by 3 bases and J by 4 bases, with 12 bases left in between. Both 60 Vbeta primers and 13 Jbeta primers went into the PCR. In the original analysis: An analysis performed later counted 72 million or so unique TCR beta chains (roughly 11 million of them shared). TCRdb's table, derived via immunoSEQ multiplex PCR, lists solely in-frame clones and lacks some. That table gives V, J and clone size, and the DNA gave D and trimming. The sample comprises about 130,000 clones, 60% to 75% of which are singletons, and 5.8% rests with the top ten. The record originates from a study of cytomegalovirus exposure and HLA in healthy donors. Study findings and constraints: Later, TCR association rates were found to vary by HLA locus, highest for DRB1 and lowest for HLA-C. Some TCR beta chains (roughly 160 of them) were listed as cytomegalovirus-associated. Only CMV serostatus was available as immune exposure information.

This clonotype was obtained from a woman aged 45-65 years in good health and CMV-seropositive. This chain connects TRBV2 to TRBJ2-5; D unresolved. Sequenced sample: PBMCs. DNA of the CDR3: TGTGCCAGCAGTGAGGGCCCGCTTACAGAGACCCAGTACTTC. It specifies CASSEGPLTETQYF.